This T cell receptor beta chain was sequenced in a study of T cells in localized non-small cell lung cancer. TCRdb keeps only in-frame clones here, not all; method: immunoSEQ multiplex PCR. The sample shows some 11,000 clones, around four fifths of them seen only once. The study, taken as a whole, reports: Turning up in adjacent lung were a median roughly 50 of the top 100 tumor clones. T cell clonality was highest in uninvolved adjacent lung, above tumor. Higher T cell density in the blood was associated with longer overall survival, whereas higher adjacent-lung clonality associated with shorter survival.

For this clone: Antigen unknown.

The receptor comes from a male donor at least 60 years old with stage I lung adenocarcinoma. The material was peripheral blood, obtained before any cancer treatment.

The CDR3 is CASSLQGADGQPQHF. CDR3 DNA: TGTGCCAGCAGCTTACAGGGGGCAGATGGTCAGCCCCAGCATTTT. The chain carries TRBV7-2 and TRBJ1-5, with 8 nucleotides matching TRBD1. CDR3 length: 15 amino acids. V lost 2 bases and J lost 6; bases outside the gene matches: 6. Germline values: CDR1 SGHTA, CDR2 FQGNSA.